A single sample is the source of the 23 T cell receptor beta chains below, sequenced in a study of blood T cell repertoires in COVID-19. The method was immunoSEQ multiplex PCR; TCRdb's version includes in-frame clones alone and lacks a portion of them. The sample gives roughly 410,000 clones, 70% to 90% of which show up once; 1% to 1.5% is in the top ten. The sample comprised peripheral blood. These receptors all stem from a man aged 40-55 years with acute or convalescent COVID-19.

The chain couples TRBV7-9 to TRBJ1-5, with D unclear. CDR1 SEHNR and CDR2 FQNEAQ come from the germline V gene (reference sequence). The CDR3 runs 12 residues. V dropped 3 bases and J dropped 9 bases, with 9 bases sitting between them. This CDR3 is CASSLREWPQHF. The CDR3 DNA follows: TGTGCCAGCAGCTTGAGGGAATGGCCCCAGCATTTT.

The J gene is TRBJ1-4, the V gene TRBV9; D might be TRBD1 (5 bases). The CDR3 spans 14 residues. V gave up 0 bases and J gave up 6 bases, with 9 bases separating them. Germline loops: CDR1 SGDLS, CDR2 YYNGEE. DNA for the CDR3: TGTGCCAGCAGCGTAGGACAGTTTGATGAAAAACTGTTTTTT. This encodes CASSVGQFDEKLFF.

The V call is TRBV7-3, the J call TRBJ2-2; TRBD2 matches 8 bases. The ends lost 1 base at V and 1 base at J; junction bases unmatched: 2. CDR1 is SGHTA and CDR2 is FQGTGA in the germline V gene. The CDR3 contains 16 residues. The CDR3 region is CASSLISGKNTGELFF. The CDR3 DNA reads TGTGCCAGCAGCTTAATTAGCGGGAAGAACACCGGGGAGCTGTTTTTT.

The V and J genes are TRBV3-1 (or the pseudogene TRBV3-2) and TRBJ1-3; 7 bases line up with TRBD1. The germline gives CDR1 LGHDT, CDR2 YNNKEL (reference sequence). After removal of 3 bases from V and 2 bases from J, the junction contained 4 bases not matched to a gene. The length of the CDR3 is 15 residues. The CDR3 region is CASSQGQIPGNTIYF. CDR3 nucleotides: TGTGCCAGCAGCCAGGGACAGATACCTGGAAACACCATATATTTT.

This rearrangement joins TRBV9 to TRBJ2-3, with TRBD2 matching over 10 bases. CDR1 and CDR2 (germline): SGDLS, YYNGEE. The trim removed 3 bases at V and 0 bases at J, leaving 13 bases unmatched. The CDR3 is made up of 19 amino acids. In nucleotides, the CDR3 is TGTGCCAGCAGCGCCCCCCTAGCGGGGGACTGGAGGAGCACAGATACGCAGTATTTT. Protein product: CASSAPLAGDWRSTDTQYF.

Here the CDR3 reads CASSLASFRGRRAFF. CDR3 DNA: TGTGCCAGCAGCTTAGCAAGTTTCAGGGGGCGTCGGGCTTTCTTT. This chain connects TRBV7-8 to TRBJ1-1; TRBD1 matches at 8 bases. Trimming removed 0 bases from V and 11 bases from J; junction bases left unmatched: 11. This CDR3 is built from 15 residues. Germline-derived CDR1 and CDR2 are SGHVS and FQNEAQ.

The chain uses TRBV6-5 and TRBJ2-2; possible D gene TRBD2, 5 bases. Per the germline V gene, CDR1 is MNHEY and CDR2 is SVGAGI. The CDR3 is made up of 14 amino acids. Deletions cut 0 bases from V and 6 bases from J, with 8 bases between. The CDR3 sequence: CASSYSRDAGELFF. The CDR3 bases are TGTGCCAGCAGTTACTCGAGGGATGCCGGGGAGCTGTTTTTT.

V usage is TRBV7-3 and J usage is TRBJ2-1; possible D gene TRBD2, 6 bases. The CDR3 runs 15 residues. Germline V lookup: CDR1 SGHTA, CDR2 FQGTGA. The V and J ends lost 5 bases and 7 bases respectively, with 18 bases between them. The CDR3 reads CASSTRGEPLNEQFF. The CDR3 DNA reads as TGTGCCAGCAGCACGCGCGGGGAGCCTTTGAATGAGCAGTTCTTC.

V usage is TRBV9 and J usage is TRBJ2-7; TRBD1 might be the D (5 bases). Trimming left V 1 base short and J 3 bases short, with 11 bases between. Germline CDR1 SGDLS, CDR2 YYNGEE. This CDR3 region has 14 residues. The CDR3 is CASSVSPDSYEQYF. As DNA, the CDR3 is TGTGCCAGCAGCGTATCGCCAGACAGCTACGAGCAGTACTTC. Full variable domain (missing parts from reference TRBV9 and TRBJ2-7): DSGVTQTPKHLITATGQRVTLRCSPRSGDLSVYWYQQSLDQGLQFLIQYYNGEERAKGNILERFSAQQFPDLHSELNLSSLELGDSALYFCASSVSPDSYEQYFGPGTRLTVT.

The chain combines TRBV27 with TRBJ2-3; D possibly corresponds to TRBD1 (5 bases). The germline V gene encodes CDR1 MNHEY and CDR2 SMNVEV (reference sequence). The CDR3 is 16 amino acids. Trimming stripped 5 bases from V and 3 bases from J, with 18 bases between. This chain's CDR3 is CASSPLGTGATDTQYF. CDR3 sequence (DNA): TGTGCCAGCAGTCCACTGGGTACAGGTGCTACAGATACGCAGTATTTT.

The chain is built from TRBV9 and TRBJ2-7, with 8 bases aligning to TRBD2. CDR1 and CDR2 (germline): SGDLS, YYNGEE. This CDR3 contains 14 residues. The V gene end was trimmed by 4 bases and the J gene end by 0 bases; junction bases not matched to a gene: 3. CDR3: CASSSGGSSYEQYF. The CDR3 region has the DNA TGTGCCAGCAGCTCGGGGGGGAGCTCCTACGAGCAGTACTTC.

Here the CDR3 DNA reads TGTGCCTGGAGTGCACAGGTGAATGAGCAGTTCTTC. Translating it yields CAWSAQVNEQFF. This rearrangement joins TRBV30 to TRBJ2-1; possible D gene TRBD1, 5 bases. This CDR3 is 12 amino acids long. Looked up from germline, CDR1 is GTSNPN and CDR2 is SVGIG (reference sequence). V lost 1 base and J lost 7, with 8 bases in between. Drawing the rest from reference TRBV30 and TRBJ2-1, the complete variable domain is SQTIHQWPATLVQPVGSPLSLECTVEGTSNPNLYWYRQAAGRGLQLLFYSVGIGQISSEVPQNLSASRPQDRQFILSSKKLLLSDSGFYLCAWSAQVNEQFFGPGTRLTVL.

This clone was observed once. The chain couples TRBV7-9 to TRBJ2-3; tentatively, D is TRBD2 (6 bases). CDR3 size: 14 residues. Germline lookup yields CDR1 SEHNR and CDR2 FQNEAQ (reference sequence). Trimming shortened V by 5 bases and J by 4 bases, and 13 bases separated the two germline ends. Here the CDR3 reads CASSPGTGADTQYF. CDR3 coding DNA: TGTGCCAGCAGCCCCGGGACTGGCGCAGATACGCAGTATTTT.

V gene TRBV10-3 combines with J gene TRBJ2-7, with D possibly matching TRBD1 (6 bases). With 6 bases removed from V and 0 bases from J, the gap between germline ends came to 9 bases. Per germline, CDR1 ENHRY and CDR2 SYGVKD. This CDR3 is 13 amino acids long. For the CDR3, the DNA is TGTGCCATCAGGGACAGCCGCTCCTACGAGCAGTACTTC. This sequence encodes CAIRDSRSYEQYF.

The V call is TRBV27, the J call TRBJ1-2, with no clear D. CDR1 and CDR2 (germline): MNHEY, SMNVEV (reference sequence). This CDR3 region has 13 residues. Trimming removed 3 bases from V and 3 bases from J, with 8 bases in between. The CDR3 nucleotides read TGTGCCAGCAGTTTGGCAGGCCACTATGGCTACACCTTC. It specifies CASSLAGHYGYTF.

The chain employs TRBV6-2 or TRBV6-3 and TRBJ2-7; the match to TRBD1 covers 10 bases. The CDR3 has 16 amino acids. With 1 base clipped from V and 4 bases from J, the junction kept 7 bases outside the gene matches. The V gene's germline CDR1 is MNHEY and CDR2 SVGEGT. CDR3 amino acids: CASSYWDRGMDYEQYF. CDR3 in DNA: TGTGCCAGCAGTTACTGGGACAGGGGAATGGATTACGAGCAGTACTTC.

The CDR3 DNA sequence: TGTGCCAGCAGCGTTGGGACAGGGAAAAACATTCAGTACTTC. Translating it yields CASSVGTGKNIQYF. The V call is TRBV7-8, the J call TRBJ2-4; 9 bases are a match to TRBD1. CDR1 SGHVS and CDR2 FQNEAQ come from the germline V gene. V was pared by 5 bases and J by 4 bases, with 3 bases of the junction left unmatched. The CDR3 totals 14 residues.

The chain combines TRBV12-5 with TRBJ2-5; TRBD2 matches at 13 bases. V dropped 5 bases and J dropped 1; count of bases not matched to a gene: 4. There are 16 residues in the CDR3. Germline CDR1 reads LGHNT; CDR2 reads FRNRAP. This chain's CDR3 is CASGRRLAGGQETQYF. DNA of the CDR3: TGTGCTAGTGGTCGTAGACTAGCGGGAGGCCAAGAGACCCAGTACTTC.

This clone has only a few counts. The chain recombines TRBV27 with TRBJ1-4; the D gene is possibly TRBD1 (6 bases). This CDR3 contains 18 residues. Germline V gene lookup returns CDR1 MNHEY and CDR2 SMNVEV (reference sequence). V dropped 0 bases and J dropped 5 bases, with 19 bases sitting between them. The CDR3 region is CASSLSSLWGRGNEKLFF. The CDR3 nucleotides read TGTGCCAGCAGTTTATCCTCTCTGTGGGGCAGGGGAAATGAAAAACTGTTTTTT.

This clone appeared a single time. V is TRBV6-2 or TRBV6-3 and J is TRBJ1-1; D remains ambiguous. Looked up from germline, CDR1 is MNHEY and CDR2 is SVGEGT. The CDR3 has 13 amino acids. Trimming stripped 4 bases from V and 10 bases from J, with 16 bases between. CDR3 sequence reads: CASSLPRGLGAFF. DNA of the CDR3: TGTGCCAGCAGTTTGCCCCGAGGGCTAGGAGCTTTCTTT.

The chain combines TRBV3-1 (or the pseudogene TRBV3-2) with TRBJ1-2; D might be TRBD1 (6 bases). Trimming removed 5 bases at V and 3 bases at J, with 10 bases between. The CDR3 is 13 residues long. From germline, CDR1 is LGHDT and CDR2 YNNKEL (reference sequence). DNA of the CDR3: TGTGCCAGCAGCGCTCAGGGGTACTATGGCTACACCTTC. Protein sequence: CASSAQGYYGYTF.

J is TRBJ1-2 and V is TRBV7-9; D not certain. The CDR3 loop spans 12 amino acids. V lost 1 base and J 7 bases, leaving 7 bases between the germline ends. Germline V gives CDR1 SEHNR, CDR2 FQNEAQ (reference sequence). CDR3 coding DNA: TGTGCCAGCAGCTTAGGGTACACTGGCTACACCTTC. Protein: CASSLGYTGYTF.

This clone was seen more than once but under ten times. The gene calls are TRBV30 and TRBJ2-7, with 11 bases that match TRBD1. Germline V gives CDR1 GTSNPN, CDR2 SVGIG (reference sequence). The CDR3 covers 15 residues. With 2 bases clipped from V and 4 bases from J, the junction kept 7 bases outside the gene matches. CDR3 protein: CAWSTPGTGGYEQYF. The CDR3 coding sequence is TGTGCCTGGAGTACGCCCGGGACAGGGGGTTACGAGCAGTACTTC.